This T cell receptor (beta chain) was retrieved from a study of Ad26.COV2.S vaccination and SARS-CoV-2 variants. Treatment defined: around 19 received Ad26.COV2.S at low or high dose, single or two shots; 5 received placebo; per-sample allocation not given. It was on day 63 after the first vaccine or placebo injection that samples were taken. This CDR3 comprises 16 residues. With 9 bases removed from V and 5 bases from J, the gap between germline ends came to 25 bases. Germline CDR1 and CDR2: MRHNA and SNTAGT. TCRdb's copy holds only in-frame clones and misses some; the assay was immunoSEQ multiplex PCR. The sample holds fewer than 900,000 clones, roughly 90% seen once.

The sequence was obtained from a person between 18 and 65 years old who received the Ad26.COV2.S COVID-19 vaccine or a placebo. The sample in question was peripheral blood, obtained in a trial of Ad26.COV2.S vaccine versus placebo. The chain is built from TRBV6-4 and TRBJ2-5; D is perhaps TRBD1 (6 bases). The chain's CDR3 is CARPPPSRGKRETQYF. The CDR3, as DNA: TGTGCCAGACCTCCCCCGAGCAGGGGCAAAAGGGAGACCCAGTACTTC.